Presented here are 16 T cell receptor beta chains from one specimen sequenced in a study of regulatory T cells in long-lasting Graves disease. The time point is: persistent/refractory GD, antithyroid drugs over 5 years with positive TRAb. RNA isolated from PBMCs was used to make the TCR library. Arm-PCR of CDR3 regions and iRepertoire HTBI primers were used to build TCR beta libraries. One entry per CDR3 protein results from TCRdb running MiXCR on the multiplex PCR reads. This table has roughly 500,000 distinct CDR3 sequences, approximately 23% appearing once. The sequenced sample was peripheral blood mononuclear cells (PBMCs), obtained when the disease was refractory, from a patient treated with antithyroid drugs. These receptors all stem from a female donor with Graves disease.

This clonotype was found many times. The J gene is TRBJ2-2, the V gene TRBV28; unclear D gene. Germline lookup yields CDR1 MDHEN and CDR2 SYDVKM. The germline V and J ends were trimmed by 6 bases and 5 bases, with 7 bases remaining between them. The CDR3 is made up of 12 amino acids. In DNA, the CDR3 is TGTGCCAGCAGCATTGATACCGGGGAGCTGTTTTTT. This gives the protein CASSIDTGELFF.

The rearrangement uses TRBV7-2 and TRBJ1-2, with 7 bases lining up with TRBD1. The CDR3 length is 13 residues. Per the germline V gene, CDR1 is SGHTA and CDR2 is FQGNSA. Losses at the gene ends were 5 bases for V and 8 bases for J; bases not matched to a gene: 8. The CDR3 DNA sequence: TGTGCCAGCAGCCTCACAGGGGTCGACGGCTACACCTTC. Its translation: CASSLTGVDGYTF.

This clonotype was found many times. The CDR3, as DNA: TGTGCCAGCAGCCGTCGGACAGGGCCACAGAACACTGAAGCTTTCTTT. Protein sequence: CASSRRTGPQNTEAFF. V usage is TRBV7-2 and J usage is TRBJ1-1, with 8 positions matching TRBD1. This CDR3 has 16 residues. CDR1 is SGHTA and CDR2 is FQGNSA in the germline V gene. V was clipped by 5 bases and J by 1 base; unmatched bases: 9.

This clonotype has just a few counts. The rearrangement joins TRBV12-3 or TRBV12-4 to TRBJ2-7; TRBD1 agrees at 9 bases. The J segment lost 5 bases and the V segment lost 3 bases, leaving 5 bases of the junction unmatched. There are 14 residues in the CDR3. CDR3 bases: TGTGCCAGCAGTTTTGGACAGGGGAGGAACGAGCAGTACTTC. Translated, it gives CASSFGQGRNEQYF.

This clonotype was observed a handful of times. The chain links TRBV19 to TRBJ1-2; D uncertain. Germline-derived CDR1 and CDR2 are LNHDA and SQIVND (reference sequence). This CDR3 has 13 residues. The ends were cut back, 10 bases at V and 4 bases at J, with 16 bases in the middle. The CDR3 here is CATQGREGYGYTF. The CDR3 bases are TGTGCCACCCAAGGCCGAGAGGGCTATGGCTACACCTTC.

This clonotype was counted a few times. This chain links TRBV19 with TRBJ1-1, with TRBD1 identical over 7 bases. CDR3 length equals 14 residues. Germline lookup yields CDR1 LNHDA and CDR2 SQIVND (reference sequence). V was clipped by 6 bases and J by 1 base; unmatched bases: 5. The CDR3 here is CASSTDRWNTEAFF. The DNA for the CDR3 is TGTGCCAGTAGCACGGACAGGTGGAACACTGAAGCTTTCTTT.

This clonotype showed up many times. The rearrangement links TRBV15 to TRBJ1-1; possible D gene TRBD1, 5 bases. The V end was cut by 5 bases, the J end by 1 base, with 11 bases between. In germline, CDR1 is LNHNV, CDR2 YYDKDF (reference sequence). This CDR3 contains 14 residues. CDR3 region: CATSRGGPNTEAFF. CDR3 coding DNA: TGTGCCACCAGCCGCGGGGGTCCGAACACTGAAGCTTTCTTT.

This clonotype was seen only a few times. V gene TRBV6-1 combines with J gene TRBJ2-1; D possibly matches TRBD1 or TRBD2 (6 bases each). This CDR3 comprises 14 residues. In germline, CDR1 is MNHNS, CDR2 SASEGT. The ends were cut back, 7 bases at V and 7 bases at J, with 17 bases in the middle. The DNA of the CDR3 is TGTGCCAGCATTACCGGGGGCAGGTGGAATGAGCAGTTCTTC. It is translated as CASITGGRWNEQFF.

The chain combines TRBV19 with TRBJ1-2; D is unresolved. The CDR3 runs to 9 residues. In germline, CDR1 is LNHDA, CDR2 SQIVND (reference sequence). The CDR3 spells CTSGPLYTF. The CDR3 coding sequence is TGTACCTCGGGCCCCCTCTACACCTTC.

This clonotype was recorded a few times. The CDR3 is CSVGQGGEQYF. The CDR3 bases are TGCAGCGTCGGACAGGGCGGCGAGCAGTACTTC. J is TRBJ2-7 and V is TRBV29-1; 8 nucleotides agree with TRBD1. Unmatched junction bases numbered 4, after V lost 6 bases and J lost 6 bases. This CDR3 comprises 11 residues. Germline values: CDR1 SQVTM, CDR2 ANQGSEA.

The rearrangement joins TRBV20-1 to TRBJ1-2; 8 nucleotides line up with TRBD1. Unmatched junction bases numbered 6, after V lost 6 bases and J lost 6 bases. Germline CDR1 is DFQATT and CDR2 is SNEGSKA (reference sequence). This CDR3 spans 12 amino acids. CDR3 sequence: CSAPAGGDGYTF. In nucleotides, the CDR3 is TGCAGTGCCCCGGCAGGGGGCGATGGCTACACCTTC.

This clonotype was picked up a small number of times. This chain connects TRBV7-9 to TRBJ2-5; tentatively, D is TRBD1 or TRBD2 (5 bases each). The CDR3 totals 18 residues. Trimming removed 2 bases from V and 3 bases from J, with 22 bases in between. Germline V gives CDR1 SEHNR, CDR2 FQNEAQ (reference sequence). The CDR3 loop reads CASSLPARRKKGKETQYF. In DNA form, the CDR3 reads TGTGCCAGCAGCTTACCCGCCCGGAGGAAAAAGGGGAAAGAGACCCAGTACTTC.

Many counts were recorded for this clonotype. V and J are TRBV7-3 and TRBJ1-1; D is ambiguous. Trimming left V 0 bases short and J 1 base short, with 6 bases between. This CDR3 has 14 residues. CDR1 is SGHTA, CDR2 FQGTGA, per germline. The CDR3 region is CASSLTAENTEAFF. CDR3 bases: TGTGCCAGCAGCTTAACAGCCGAGAACACTGAAGCTTTCTTT.

Ten or more counts support this clonotype. The chain links TRBV7-9 to TRBJ2-5; the match to TRBD2 covers 7 bases. Trimming at V came to 5 bases and at J to 3 bases, leaving 12 bases not matched to a gene. The length of the CDR3 is 16 residues. Per the germline V gene, CDR1 is SEHNR and CDR2 is FQNEAQ (reference sequence). The CDR3 DNA reads as TGTGCCAGCAGCCGGGGGGTTCGGACGGACGAAGAGACCCAGTACTTC. It yields the protein CASSRGVRTDEETQYF. Full variable domain (missing parts from reference TRBV7-9 and TRBJ2-5): DTGVSQNPRHKITKRGQNVTFRCDPISEHNRLYWYRQTLGQGPEFLTYFQNEAQLEKSRLLSDRFSAERPKGSFSTLEIQRTEQGDSAMYLCASSRGVRTDEETQYFGPGTRLLVL.

This clonotype occurred many times. The rearrangement links TRBV12-3 or TRBV12-4 to TRBJ1-6; D ambiguous. The CDR3 runs 14 residues. Trimming stripped 2 bases from V and 9 bases from J, with 11 bases between. The CDR3 reads CASSLKGFPSPLHF. The CDR3, as DNA: TGTGCCAGCAGTTTAAAGGGTTTCCCTTCACCCCTCCACTTT.

This chain connects TRBV20-1 to TRBJ1-5; D is perhaps TRBD1 (6 bases). Germline lookup yields CDR1 DFQATT and CDR2 SNEGSKA (reference sequence). Trimming pared 3 bases from V and 7 bases from J, leaving 13 bases between. The CDR3 is 13 amino acids. The CDR3: CSASTQGDQPQHF. DNA for the CDR3: TGCAGTGCTAGTACACAGGGCGACCAGCCCCAGCATTTT.